Each of the 30 T cell receptor beta chains below was sequenced from the same sample in a study of T-cell memory formation after mild COVID-19. TCRdb itself ran the 5' RACE reads through MiXCR, one entry per CDR3 protein. The table shows about 320,000 distinct CDR3 sequences, with 14% occurring only once. Sequencing input: PBMCs or a T cell subset sorted from them (not recorded which). These receptors were obtained from a young man who had mild COVID-19 (a few samples of this study predate the infection). Cell type and time point are not known.

CDR3 DNA: TGTGCCAGCAGCTTAGTCGGGGCAGGCCAGGCAGCTGGGGCCAACGTCCTGACTTTC. Translated: CASSLVGAGQAAGANVLTF. This sequence joins TRBV7-6 and TRBJ2-6; possibly TRBD1 or TRBD2 for D (5 bases each). The length of the CDR3 is 19 residues. Germline CDR1 SGHVS, CDR2 FNYEAQ. V was clipped by 1 base and J by 2 bases, with 18 bases between them.

This clonotype has a handful of counts. V and J are TRBV9 and TRBJ2-5; 7 bases fit TRBD2. CDR3 length equals 15 residues. Germline V CDR1 and CDR2: SGDLS, YYNGEE. V lost 6 bases and J lost 1; bases outside the gene matches: 9. The CDR3, as DNA: TGTGCCAGCAACCCAGCGGGGACTCCCCAAGAGACCCAGTACTTC. It encodes CASNPAGTPQETQYF.

Only a few counts were recorded for this clonotype. The chain has TRBV10-3 and TRBJ2-3; 9 positions agree with TRBD1. Looked up from germline, CDR1 is ENHRY and CDR2 is SYGVKD. V was pared by 6 bases and J by 5 bases, with 12 bases of the junction left unmatched. This CDR3 is 16 amino acids long. The CDR3, as DNA: TGTGCCATCAGGCCCTTAACAGGGGGCCGGAAAGATACGCAGTATTTT. Protein: CAIRPLTGGRKDTQYF.

This clonotype was seen only a few times. This rearrangement joins TRBV28 to TRBJ2-1, with 8 bases matching TRBD2. The V and J ends lost 4 bases and 0 bases, in that order; junction bases with no gene match: 5. Germline values: CDR1 MDHEN, CDR2 SYDVKM. The length of the CDR3 is 16 residues. For the CDR3, the DNA is TGTGCCAGCAGTTCCCTAGCGGGCAGCTCCTACAATGAGCAGTTCTTC. Protein: CASSSLAGSSYNEQFF.

The gene calls are TRBV3-1 and TRBJ1-2; a weak D match, TRBD1 (6 bases). The CDR3 runs 13 residues. V was pared by 4 bases and J by 8 bases, with 14 bases between. Germline V CDR1 and CDR2: LGHDT, YNNKEL (reference sequence). CDR3 loop: CASSPLGGGGYTF. The CDR3 coding sequence is TGTGCCAGCAGCCCTTTGGGGGGCGGGGGCTACACCTTC.

The chain employs TRBV2 and TRBJ2-7, with 10 nucleotides matching TRBD1. The V gene's germline CDR1 is SNHLY and CDR2 FYNNEI. V dropped 4 bases and J dropped 6; count of bases not matched to a gene: 0. This CDR3 contains 12 residues. This chain's CDR3 is CASSGTGGEQYV. The CDR3 DNA is TGTGCCAGCAGTGGGACAGGGGGCGAGCAGTACGTC.

This clonotype has a count of ten or more. This rearrangement joins TRBV11-2 to TRBJ2-2; D is possibly TRBD1 or TRBD2 (5 bases each). Trimming shortened V by 4 bases and J by 5 bases, and 14 bases separated the two germline ends. The CDR3 is made up of 15 amino acids. Germline values: CDR1 SGHAT, CDR2 FQNNGV. The CDR3 is CASSSGTPGTGELFF. The CDR3 DNA follows: TGTGCCAGCAGCTCAGGGACGCCGGGGACCGGGGAGCTGTTTTTT. Together with reference TRBV11-2 and TRBJ2-2, the CDR3 gives the full variable domain: EAGVAQSPRYKIIEKRQSVAFWCNPISGHATLYWYQQILGQGPKLLIQFQNNGVVDDSQLPKDRFSAERLKGVDSTLKIQPAKLEDSAVYLCASSSGTPGTGELFFGEGSRLTVL.

This clonotype was recorded only once. The V and J genes are TRBV5-1 and TRBJ1-2; D possibly corresponds to TRBD1 (5 bases). The V gene lost 5 bases and the J gene lost 0 bases, with 8 bases spanning the gap. The CDR3 contains 13 residues. From germline, CDR1 is SGHRS and CDR2 YFSETQ. CDR3 sequence (DNA): TGCGCCAGCAGGGGGGAGACTAACTATGGCTACACCTTC. Amino acid sequence: CASRGETNYGYTF. Looking up the rest from reference TRBV5-1 and TRBJ1-2 gives the full variable domain: KAGVTQTPRYLIKTRGQQVTLSCSPISGHRSVSWYQQTPGQGLQFLFEYFSETQRNKGNFPGRFSGRQFSNSRSEMNVSTLELGDSALYLCASRGETNYGYTFGSGTRLTVV.

This chain connects TRBV15 to TRBJ1-1, with 10 nucleotides matching TRBD1. V was pared by 1 base and J by 6 bases, with 5 bases of the junction left unmatched. The germline CDR1 and CDR2 sequences are LNHNV and YYDKDF (reference sequence). There are 15 residues in the CDR3. In DNA, the CDR3 is TGTGCCACCAGCAGAGCAGGAGGACAGGGGGCTGAAGCTTTCTTT. Translated, it gives CATSRAGGQGAEAFF.

The CDR3 loop is CASSFGGEIGQPQHF. The CDR3 bases are TGTGCCAGCAGCTTCGGGGGAGAGATAGGTCAGCCCCAGCATTTT. The gene calls are TRBV7-8 and TRBJ1-5; D perhaps matches TRBD1 (5 bases). CDR1 and CDR2 (germline): SGHVS, FQNEAQ. Trimming took 3 bases from V and 6 from J, leaving 15 bases between them. The CDR3 sequence is 15 residues long. The entire variable domain, with the rest obtained from reference TRBV7-8 and TRBJ1-5, is as follows: GAGVSQSPRYKVAKRGQDVALRCDPISGHVSLFWYQQALGQGPEFLTYFQNEAQLDKSGLPSDRFFAERPEGSVSTLKIQRTQQEDSAVYLCASSFGGEIGQPQHFGDGTRLSIL.

V and J are TRBV4-1 and TRBJ2-5, with TRBD2 identical over 16 bases. Germline loops: CDR1 MGHRA, CDR2 YSYEKL. V shed 0 bases and J 4 bases; nucleotides not matched to a gene: 11. The CDR3 spans 20 residues. The CDR3 DNA sequence: TGCGCCAGCAGCCAAGACGGGACTAGCGGGGGGGCACGTTCTGCAGAGACCCAGTACTTC. Translation: CASSQDGTSGGARSAETQYF.

This clonotype turned up a few times. The gene calls are TRBV12-3 or TRBV12-4 and TRBJ1-2, with 7 bases fitting TRBD1. After removal of 5 bases from V and 4 bases from J, the junction contained 13 bases not matched to a gene. CDR3 length: 16 amino acids. This CDR3 is CASSPRQGPRVYGYTF. The CDR3 coding sequence is TGTGCCAGCAGTCCCCGACAGGGACCTAGGGTCTATGGCTACACCTTC.

This clonotype was found many times. This rearrangement joins TRBV29-1 to TRBJ2-3, with D maybe TRBD2 (5 bases). This CDR3 region has 13 residues. CDR1 and CDR2 from the germline V gene are SQVTM and ANQGSEA. V shed 6 bases and J shed 4 bases, with 14 bases lying between them. The CDR3, as DNA: TGCAGCGTACAACTAGATCTGGCAGATACGCAGTATTTT. Protein product: CSVQLDLADTQYF.

The chain joins TRBV7-2 to TRBJ1-2, with 8 bases matching TRBD1. CDR3 length equals 14 residues. Germline V lookup: CDR1 SGHTA, CDR2 FQGNSA. After removal of 6 bases from V and 4 bases from J, the junction contained 7 bases not matched to a gene. CDR3 amino acids: CASRPPDRAYGYTF. Written as DNA, the CDR3 is TGTGCCAGCAGACCTCCGGACAGGGCCTATGGCTACACCTTC.

A few counts support this clonotype. The chain couples TRBV12-3 or TRBV12-4 to TRBJ1-1, with TRBD1 matching over 8 bases. V lost 4 bases and J lost 1; bases outside the gene matches: 5. The CDR3 sequence is 15 residues long. CDR3 loop: CASSSQGAGNTEAFF. CDR3 bases: TGTGCCAGCAGTTCGCAGGGGGCCGGGAACACTGAAGCTTTCTTT.

Only a few counts were recorded for this clonotype. This chain links TRBV4-1 with TRBJ2-4; no reliable D call. V shed 2 bases and J shed 5 bases, with 10 bases lying between them. The CDR3 sequence is 14 residues long. Looked up from germline, CDR1 is MGHRA and CDR2 is YSYEKL. CDR3 protein: CASSQPRAQNIQYF. CDR3 bases: TGCGCCAGCAGCCAACCTAGGGCTCAAAACATTCAGTACTTC.

This clonotype was seen more than once but under ten times. This chain links TRBV9 with TRBJ1-2; the D is unclear. The CDR3 is 14 amino acids. CDR1 and CDR2 (germline): SGDLS, YYNGEE. The V end lost 0 bases, the J end lost 7 bases, and 13 bases lay between the germline ends. CDR3 coding DNA: TGTGCCAGCAGCGTAGGAGGGCTATTCGGTGGCTACACCTTC. As protein: CASSVGGLFGGYTF. Using reference TRBV9 and TRBJ1-2 for the parts outside the CDR3, the full variable domain is DSGVTQTPKHLITATGQRVTLRCSPRSGDLSVYWYQQSLDQGLQFLIQYYNGEERAKGNILERFSAQQFPDLHSELNLSSLELGDSALYFCASSVGGLFGGYTFGSGTRLTVV.

This clonotype occurred many times. This chain joins TRBV12-3 or TRBV12-4 and TRBJ2-6; TRBD2 aligns across 7 bases. V shed 5 bases, J shed 1 base, and the junction held 8 bases outside the gene matches. The CDR3 consists of 17 residues. The CDR3 DNA is TGTGCCAGCAGTGGACTAGGGACGAGGTCTGGGGCCAACGTCCTGACTTTC. Amino acid sequence: CASSGLGTRSGANVLTF.

The V call is TRBV3-1, the J call TRBJ2-1, with no clear D. This CDR3 has 15 residues. Trimming took 0 bases from V and 5 from J, leaving 11 bases between them. In germline, CDR1 is LGHDT, CDR2 YNNKEL (reference sequence). The CDR3 is CASSQDPGPHNEQFF. CDR3 coding DNA: TGTGCCAGCAGCCAAGACCCAGGCCCCCACAATGAGCAGTTCTTC.

Many counts were recorded for this clonotype. The genes are TRBV11-1 and TRBJ2-3; D remains unclear. Germline lookup yields CDR1 SGHAT and CDR2 FQDESV (reference sequence). Trimming took 3 bases from V and 6 from J, leaving 10 bases between them. This CDR3 comprises 13 residues. Here the CDR3 DNA reads TGTGCCAGCAGCTTCACGGACCCCGATACGCAGTATTTT. This encodes CASSFTDPDTQYF.

The chain joins TRBV20-1 to TRBJ2-5, with D uncertain. Germline V gene lookup returns CDR1 DFQATT and CDR2 SNEGSKA (reference sequence). CDR3 length equals 13 residues. Deletions cut 0 bases from V and 3 bases from J, with 8 bases between. CDR3 nucleotides: TGCAGTGCTAGAGAGCCTGGTGAAGAGACCCAGTACTTC. It translates to CSAREPGEETQYF.

This clonotype was detected only a few times. One end of the junction fails to match germline, which may point to a read error. This rearrangement joins TRBV4-1 to TRBJ1-5; D is ambiguous. This CDR3 comprises 15 residues. Germline V gene data show CDR1 as MGHRA and CDR2 as YSYEKL. DNA of the CDR3: TGCGCCAGCACCCAAGGATTGGCCGGGAACCGGCCCCAGCATTTT. Translating it yields CASTQGLAGNRPQHF.

The chain recombines TRBV12-3 or TRBV12-4 with TRBJ2-5; 7 bases are a match to TRBD1. V gave up 2 bases and J gave up 5 bases; unmatched junction bases: 8. The CDR3 is 15 amino acids. CDR3 in amino acids: CASSLSGAGGETQYF. The CDR3 DNA reads as TGTGCCAGCAGTTTATCCGGGGCAGGGGGTGAGACCCAGTACTTC.

This clonotype was counted a few times. The chain employs TRBV7-6 and TRBJ2-5; D is ambiguous. The length of the CDR3 is 14 residues. V lost 1 base and J 1 base, leaving 7 bases between the germline ends. The germline CDR1 and CDR2 sequences are SGHVS and FNYEAQ. The CDR3 sequence is CASSLGHSQETQYF. The CDR3 DNA sequence: TGTGCCAGCAGCTTAGGACACAGCCAAGAGACCCAGTACTTC.

This clonotype occurred a few times. The gene calls are TRBV11-2 and TRBJ2-5; D remains unclear. Germline V lookup: CDR1 SGHAT, CDR2 FQNNGV. V was pared by 5 bases and J by 0 bases, with 19 bases between. The CDR3 length is 17 residues. The CDR3 sequence: CASSPPVLAMYQETQYF. Written as DNA, the CDR3 is TGTGCCAGCAGCCCCCCTGTTTTGGCGATGTACCAAGAGACCCAGTACTTC.

This clonotype was counted between two and nine times. V usage is TRBV6-2 or TRBV6-3 and J usage is TRBJ1-6; D uncertain. The germline V gene encodes CDR1 MNHEY and CDR2 SVGEGT. This CDR3 spans 13 amino acids. Trimming took off 5 bases at V and 8 bases at J, with 10 bases between the two ends. DNA for the CDR3: TGTGCCAGCAGTCAGATGGACGATTCACCCCTCCACTTT. It is translated as CASSQMDDSPLHF.

The chain is built from TRBV6-5 and TRBJ1-6; D gene uncertain. In germline, CDR1 is MNHEY, CDR2 SVGAGI. V lost 0 bases to trimming and J lost 10 bases, with 10 bases between them. The CDR3 has 14 amino acids. CDR3 DNA: TGTGCCAGCAGTTACTCGGCCAGACGATCACCCCTCCACTTT. Protein sequence: CASSYSARRSPLHF.

The table lists this clonotype with a few counts. This chain uses TRBV10-3 with TRBJ2-5; 9 bases map to TRBD1. V was clipped by 5 bases and J by 4 bases; unmatched bases: 5. Germline V gene sequence: CDR1 ENHRY, CDR2 SYGVKD. CDR3 length: 14 residues. The CDR3 is CAISPGQGRETQYF. CDR3 in DNA: TGTGCCATCAGTCCAGGACAGGGGAGAGAGACCCAGTACTTC.

The genes are TRBV20-1 and TRBJ2-3, with D tentatively TRBD1 or TRBD2 (5 bases each). Per germline, CDR1 DFQATT and CDR2 SNEGSKA (reference sequence). V lost 3 bases and J 10 bases, leaving 17 bases between the germline ends. The CDR3 is made up of 13 amino acids. The CDR3 DNA sequence: TGCAGTGCTAGTAAGGGACGGCCAGGCTCGCAGTATTTT. Translation gives CSASKGRPGSQYF.

This clonotype was picked up a small number of times. The chain has TRBV5-1 and TRBJ1-1, with TRBD1 matching over 10 bases. The V segment lost 1 base and the J segment 6 bases; nucleotides outside the gene matches: 6. This CDR3 is built from 15 residues. In germline, CDR1 is SGHRS, CDR2 YFSETQ. CDR3 in DNA: TGCGCCAGCAGCTTGCTAGGACAGGGGGACTCTGAAGCTTTCTTT. Amino acid sequence: CASSLLGQGDSEAFF.